Each of the 30 T cell receptor beta chains below was sequenced from the same sample in a study of cytomegalovirus exposure and HLA in healthy donors. TCRdb's copy holds only in-frame clones and misses some; the assay was immunoSEQ multiplex PCR. The repertoire holds 150,000 to 200,000 clones, with about 88% as singletons. The sequencing sample was made of PBMCs. The source of these receptors is a woman aged 18 to 35 in good health and CMV-seronegative.

The chain recombines TRBV7-9 with TRBJ2-5; TRBD2 aligns across 11 bases. This CDR3 comprises 14 residues. CDR1 SEHNR and CDR2 FQNEAQ come from the germline V gene (reference sequence). The junction had 4 bases not matched to a gene; V was cut back by 6 bases and J by 4 bases. The chain's CDR3 is CASRPLAGGETQYF. Written as DNA, the CDR3 is TGTGCCAGCAGGCCTCTAGCGGGAGGAGAGACCCAGTACTTC.

This sequence joins TRBV5-6 and TRBJ2-2, with 8 bases that match TRBD2. Trimming cost V 4 bases and J 6 bases; bases outside gene matches: 8. The CDR3 has 15 residues. CDR1 is SGHDT, CDR2 YYEEEE, per germline. CDR3 nucleotides: TGTGCCAGCAGCCCTGGACTAGCAGCAGCCGGGGAGCTGTTTTTT. Amino acids: CASSPGLAAAGELFF.

The chain is built from TRBV2 and TRBJ2-3; D remains unclear. Germline V gene lookup returns CDR1 SNHLY and CDR2 FYNNEI. The CDR3 contains 16 residues. Trimming left V 4 bases short and J 8 bases short, with 22 bases between. The CDR3 bases are TGTGCCAGCAGTGGTTTCTTTGACTCTTTCCTGAGTACGCAGTATTTT. Protein sequence: CASSGFFDSFLSTQYF.

The chain links TRBV6-4 to TRBJ2-3, with a possible D match to TRBD2 (6 bases). V was trimmed by 4 bases and J by 6 bases, leaving 17 bases between them. The CDR3 has 15 amino acids. Germline assignment: CDR1 MRHNA and CDR2 SNTAGT. The CDR3 DNA is TGTGCCAGCAGTGCGGGATCGACGGAGGGGGATACGCAGTATTTT. This sequence encodes CASSAGSTEGDTQYF.

The rearrangement links TRBV19 to TRBJ1-5; TRBD1 is a possible D gene (5 bases). Germline V gene data show CDR1 as LNHDA and CDR2 as SQIVND (reference sequence). The ends were cut back, 5 bases at V and 4 bases at J, with 15 bases in the middle. CDR3 length: 15 residues. The CDR3 loop reads CASSPDDSPNQPQHF. CDR3 in DNA: TGTGCCAGTAGTCCGGACGACAGCCCAAATCAGCCCCAGCATTTT.

The J gene is TRBJ1-2, the V gene TRBV2; the D is unclear. Germline loops: CDR1 SNHLY, CDR2 FYNNEI. There are 11 residues in the CDR3. V was trimmed by 4 bases and J by 13 bases, leaving 13 bases between them. DNA for the CDR3: TGTGCCAGCAGTGTGCCGGGGAGTTGCACCTTC. Translating it yields CASSVPGSCTF.

On this clone itself: Within the sample, other DNA sequences also encode this same CDR3. The V call is TRBV7-2, the J call TRBJ2-7, with D perhaps matching TRBD1 (5 bases). The CDR3 is made up of 13 amino acids. The ends were cut back, 4 bases at V and 2 bases at J, with 9 bases in the middle. The germline CDR1 and CDR2 sequences are SGHTA and FQGNSA. CDR3 in amino acids: CASSSQGPYEQYF. The CDR3 DNA reads TGTGCCAGCAGCTCGCAGGGTCCCTACGAGCAGTACTTC.

The chain combines TRBV25-1 with TRBJ2-2; a weak D match, TRBD2 (5 bases). The CDR3 runs 12 residues. V was shortened by 7 bases and J by 8 bases, with 11 bases between the two germline ends. From germline, CDR1 is MGHDK and CDR2 SYGVNS. The CDR3 bases are TGTGCCAGCACTGAGCGGAAAGGGGAGCTGTTTTTT. This encodes CASTERKGELFF.

The V and J genes are TRBV12-5 and TRBJ2-7, with a possible D match to TRBD1 (6 bases). The CDR3 has 14 amino acids. Germline CDR1 is LGHNT and CDR2 is FRNRAP. Deletions cut 3 bases from V and 3 bases from J, with 12 bases between. The CDR3 loop is CASGLSDRNYEQYF. The CDR3 DNA sequence: TGTGCTAGTGGTTTATCTGACAGGAACTACGAGCAGTACTTC. Variable domain in full (rest from reference TRBV12-5 and TRBJ2-7): DARVTQTPRHKVTEMGQEVTMRCQPILGHNTVFWYRQTMMQGLELLAYFRNRAPLDDSGMPKDRFSAEMPDATLATLKIQPSEPRDSAVYFCASGLSDRNYEQYFGPGTRLTVT.

The J gene is TRBJ1-2, the V gene TRBV2; the D is unclear. CDR3 length: 13 residues. The V end was cut by 8 bases, the J end by 1 base, with 11 bases between. In germline, CDR1 is SNHLY, CDR2 FYNNEI. For the CDR3, the DNA is TGTGCCAGCGTTCGGGTGGTTAACTATGGCTACACCTTC. Amino acids: CASVRVVNYGYTF.

The chain has TRBV7-8 and TRBJ1-2; D not certain. The V end was cut by 0 bases, the J end by 8 bases, with 13 bases between. The CDR3 covers 14 residues. Germline V lookup: CDR1 SGHVS, CDR2 FQNEAQ. CDR3 in DNA: TGTGCCAGCAGCTTAGCCCCCACCCGGGAGGGCTACACCTTC. It yields the protein CASSLAPTREGYTF.

The chain recombines TRBV10-3 with TRBJ2-1, with D tentatively TRBD2 (6 bases). The V end lost 9 bases, the J end lost 3 bases, and 21 bases lay between the germline ends. Germline CDR1 reads ENHRY; CDR2 reads SYGVKD. This CDR3 spans 16 amino acids. The CDR3 DNA reads TGTGCCATTGGTCTATCCCTTGTAGCGGACTACAATGAGCAGTTCTTC. Residues: CAIGLSLVADYNEQFF.

V is TRBV15 and J is TRBJ1-5; D is perhaps TRBD1 (6 bases). V was shortened by 1 base and J by 6 bases, with 16 bases between the two germline ends. This CDR3 is built from 16 residues. Looked up from germline, CDR1 is LNHNV and CDR2 is YYDKDF (reference sequence). CDR3 region: CATSRGTGPGAQPQHF. In DNA form, the CDR3 reads TGTGCCACCAGCAGAGGGACGGGGCCAGGGGCTCAGCCCCAGCATTTT.

The rearrangement uses TRBV5-1 and TRBJ2-5; TRBD2 agrees at 12 bases. The CDR3 runs 15 residues. V trimming: 0 bases; J trimming: 5 bases; junction bases outside the gene matches: 2. Germline assignment: CDR1 SGHRS and CDR2 YFSETQ. DNA for the CDR3: TGCGCCAGCAGCTTGGAACTAGCGGGAGGCGAGACCCAGTACTTC. Translating it yields CASSLELAGGETQYF.

The V and J genes are TRBV5-1 and TRBJ2-7; the D gene is possibly TRBD1 (6 bases). Germline V gene data show CDR1 as SGHRS and CDR2 as YFSETQ. V lost 3 bases and J lost 3, with 10 bases in between. The CDR3 sequence is 13 residues long. The CDR3 loop is CASSSGHFYEQYF. CDR3 nucleotide sequence: TGCGCCAGCAGCTCGGGACATTTCTACGAGCAGTACTTC.

The chain has TRBV7-8 and TRBJ2-3; D perhaps matches TRBD2 (5 bases). Germline values: CDR1 SGHVS, CDR2 FQNEAQ. The CDR3 has 16 amino acids. V was cut by 2 bases and J by 1 base, with 13 bases left in between. The CDR3 DNA sequence: TGTGCCAGCAGCTTAACCCCTAGCCGACGCACAGATACGCAGTATTTT. Its translation: CASSLTPSRRTDTQYF.

The CDR3 region has the DNA TGTGCCAGCAGATCTACTAGCGGGTTTACAGATACGCAGTATTTT. It yields the protein CASRSTSGFTDTQYF. The chain joins TRBV27 to TRBJ2-3, with 9 positions matching TRBD2. CDR3 length: 15 residues. Germline V gene lookup returns CDR1 MNHEY and CDR2 SMNVEV (reference sequence). The J segment lost 3 bases and the V segment lost 6 bases, leaving 7 bases of the junction unmatched.

The chain recombines TRBV5-6 with TRBJ2-3, with 7 bases identical to TRBD2. V lost 0 bases to trimming and J lost 5 bases; unmatched junction nucleotides: 6. Germline lookup yields CDR1 SGHDT and CDR2 YYEEEE. The CDR3 is 15 amino acids. The CDR3 here is CASSLVGGVGDTQYF. As DNA, the CDR3 is TGTGCCAGCAGCTTGGTTGGGGGGGTCGGAGATACGCAGTATTTT.

The chain couples TRBV5-4 to TRBJ1-2; 8 bases match TRBD1. The CDR3 contains 13 residues. From germline, CDR1 is SGHNT and CDR2 YYREEE (reference sequence). The trim removed 0 bases at V and 8 bases at J, leaving 3 bases unmatched. Here the CDR3 DNA reads TGTGCCAGCAGCTTGGAACAGGGGGAAGGCTACACCTTC. Translated: CASSLEQGEGYTF.

There are a few counts of this clone. CDR3 residues: CASSQDHGTYNNEQFF. The CDR3 DNA follows: TGCGCCAGCAGCCAAGATCATGGGACTTACAACAATGAGCAGTTCTTC. The genes are TRBV4-3 and TRBJ2-1; weak D call: TRBD2 (6 bases). V was shortened by 0 bases and J by 5 bases, with 14 bases between the two germline ends. From germline, CDR1 is LGHNA and CDR2 YSLEER. This CDR3 contains 16 residues.

The chain is built from TRBV9 and TRBJ1-2; maybe TRBD1 (5 bases). There are 15 residues in the CDR3. Between the trimmed V and J ends, which lost 1 base and 2 bases, there was a span of 12 bases. CDR1 and CDR2 (germline): SGDLS, YYNGEE. DNA for the CDR3: TGTGCCAGCAGCGTATCAGCCAGGGTAAACTATGGCTACACCTTC. Protein sequence: CASSVSARVNYGYTF.

The V gene is TRBV6-6, the J gene TRBJ1-5; no definite D call. This CDR3 has 12 residues. Trimming stripped 5 bases from V and 4 bases from J, with 6 bases between. The germline gives CDR1 MNHNY, CDR2 SVGAGI (reference sequence). CDR3 protein: CASSLRNQPQHF. As DNA, the CDR3 is TGTGCCAGCAGTCTGAGGAATCAGCCCCAGCATTTT.

V usage is TRBV6-5 and J usage is TRBJ1-2; 8 positions match TRBD1. The CDR3 has 15 residues. Germline CDR1 and CDR2: MNHEY and SVGAGI. J gave up 4 bases and V 0 bases, and 4 bases lay outside the gene matches. The CDR3 protein is CASSYSLDRAYGYTF. For the CDR3, the DNA is TGTGCCAGCAGTTACTCGTTGGACAGGGCCTATGGCTACACCTTC.

The chain has TRBV9 and TRBJ1-5, with 8 bases lining up with TRBD1. Germline V gives CDR1 SGDLS, CDR2 YYNGEE. The junction had 6 bases not matched to a gene; V was cut back by 0 bases and J by 7 bases. The CDR3 has 15 amino acids. The CDR3 DNA reads TGTGCCAGCAGCGTAGCAGGACAGGGCGGCCAGCCCCAGCATTTT. It yields the protein CASSVAGQGGQPQHF.

V is TRBV13 and J is TRBJ2-7, with TRBD2 matching over 7 bases. Germline CDR1 PRHDT, CDR2 FYEKMQ (reference sequence). There are 15 residues in the CDR3. Germline trimming cut 2 bases from V and 3 bases from J; bases unmatched to any gene: 7. CDR3 loop: CASSLSREKVYEQYF. Written as DNA, the CDR3 is TGTGCCAGCAGCTTATCGCGGGAGAAGGTCTACGAGCAGTACTTC. The variable domain in full, completed from reference TRBV13 and TRBJ2-7, reads AAGVIQSPRHLIKEKRETATLKCYPIPRHDTVYWYQQGPGQDPQFLISFYEKMQSDKGSIPDRFSAQQFSDYHSELNMSSLELGDSALYFCASSLSREKVYEQYFGPGTRLTVT.

The chain is built from TRBV11-2 and TRBJ1-2; 8 bases line up with TRBD1. Germline CDR1 SGHAT, CDR2 FQNNGV. After removal of 6 bases from V and 8 bases from J, the junction contained 8 bases not matched to a gene. The CDR3 covers 13 residues. The CDR3 DNA reads as TGTGCCAGCAGGCCGGACAGGGCTCTCGGCTACACCTTC. It specifies CASRPDRALGYTF.

In this sample, this clone turned up once. CDR3 bases: TGTGCCAGCAGCTTAGTACACAACACCGGGGAGCTGTTTTTT. It codes for CASSLVHNTGELFF. The chain links TRBV7-9 to TRBJ2-2; no clear D. Trimming removed 1 base from V and 2 bases from J, with 5 bases in between. Germline loops: CDR1 SEHNR, CDR2 FQNEAQ (reference sequence). The CDR3 is 14 residues long.

The J gene is TRBJ2-7, the V gene TRBV7-9; TRBD2 is a possible D gene (5 bases). This CDR3 region has 14 residues. The V end was cut by 5 bases, the J end by 5 bases, with 16 bases between. Germline CDR1 and CDR2: SEHNR and FQNEAQ (reference sequence). The CDR3 loop reads CASSVGRERDEQYF. CDR3 coding DNA: TGTGCCAGCAGCGTCGGACGGGAACGGGACGAGCAGTACTTC.

V usage is TRBV4-1 and J usage is TRBJ2-1; D perhaps matches TRBD2 (6 bases). CDR1 is MGHRA and CDR2 is YSYEKL in the germline V gene. V was pared by 0 bases and J by 3 bases, with 21 bases between. The length of the CDR3 is 19 residues. The CDR3 here is CASSQDRGSGYLYYNEQFF. CDR3 coding DNA: TGCGCCAGCAGCCAAGATCGAGGTAGCGGTTATCTATACTACAATGAGCAGTTCTTC.

A note on this clone: The same CDR3 is also encoded by other DNA sequences in this sample. This chain links TRBV9 with TRBJ1-3; D perhaps matches TRBD1 (5 bases). CDR3 length: 14 residues. CDR1 is SGDLS, CDR2 YYNGEE, per germline. V was shortened by 0 bases and J by 4 bases, with 8 bases between the two germline ends. The CDR3 DNA reads as TGTGCCAGCAGCGTAGCAGGGAACGGAAACACCATATATTTT. This encodes CASSVAGNGNTIYF.